This paragraph reports one TCR beta chain. Its specificity is unknown. The data belong to a study of cytomegalovirus exposure and HLA in healthy donors. The junction had 10 bases not matched to a gene; V was cut back by 10 bases and J by 6 bases. Germline CDR1 and CDR2: LNHNV and YYDKDF (reference sequence). The CDR3 is 14 residues long. The PCR contained 60 Vbeta and 13 Jbeta primers. Method: immunoSEQ multiplex PCR; TCRdb's copy keeps in-frame clones and lacks some. This table holds about 110,000 clones, 15% found once. The study, taken as a whole, reports: It was assumed in the presence/absence analyses that sequencing depth was roughly uniform across donors.

This chain connects TRBV15 to TRBJ1-5; TRBD1 aligns across 9 bases. The specimen sequenced was PBMCs. The source is a young woman in good health and CMV-seronegative. The CDR3 bases are TGTGCCATCGGGGGACAGGGCGTGTTTCAGCCCCAGCATTTT. This codes for CAIGGQGVFQPQHF.